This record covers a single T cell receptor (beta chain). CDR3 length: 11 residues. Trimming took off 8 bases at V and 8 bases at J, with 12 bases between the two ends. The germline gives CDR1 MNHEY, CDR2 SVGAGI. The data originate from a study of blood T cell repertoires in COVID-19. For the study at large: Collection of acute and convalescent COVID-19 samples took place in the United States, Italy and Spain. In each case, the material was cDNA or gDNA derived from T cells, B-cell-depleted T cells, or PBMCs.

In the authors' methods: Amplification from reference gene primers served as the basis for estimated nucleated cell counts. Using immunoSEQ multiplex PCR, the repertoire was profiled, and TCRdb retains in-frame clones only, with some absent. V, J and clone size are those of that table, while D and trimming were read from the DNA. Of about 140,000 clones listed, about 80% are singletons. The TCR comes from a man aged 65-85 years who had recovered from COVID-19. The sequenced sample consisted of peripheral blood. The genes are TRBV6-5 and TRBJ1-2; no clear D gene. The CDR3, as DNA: TGTGCCAGCGGCCCCCGTGTCGGCTACACCTTC. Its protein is CASGPRVGYTF.